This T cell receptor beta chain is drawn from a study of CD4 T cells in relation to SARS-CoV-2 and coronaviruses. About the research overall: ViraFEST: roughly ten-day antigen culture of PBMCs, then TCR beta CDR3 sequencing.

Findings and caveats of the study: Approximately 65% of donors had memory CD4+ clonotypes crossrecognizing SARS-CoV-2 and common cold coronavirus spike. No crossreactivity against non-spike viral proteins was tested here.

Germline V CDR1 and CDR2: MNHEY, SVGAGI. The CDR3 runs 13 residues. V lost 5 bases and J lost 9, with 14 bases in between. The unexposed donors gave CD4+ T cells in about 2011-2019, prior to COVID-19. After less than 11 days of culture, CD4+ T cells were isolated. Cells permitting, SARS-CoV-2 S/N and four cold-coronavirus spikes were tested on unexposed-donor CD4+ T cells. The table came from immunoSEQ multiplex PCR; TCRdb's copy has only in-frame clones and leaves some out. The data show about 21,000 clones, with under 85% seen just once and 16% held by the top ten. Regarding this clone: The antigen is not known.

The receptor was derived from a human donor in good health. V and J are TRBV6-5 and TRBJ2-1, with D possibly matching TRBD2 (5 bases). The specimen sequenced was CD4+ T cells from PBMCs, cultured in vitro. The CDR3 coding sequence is TGTGCCAGCAGTCCCGACTTGGGGAGTGAGCAGTTCTTC. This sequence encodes CASSPDLGSEQFF.